The clone carrying this TCR beta chain was counted between two and nine times. The record originates from a study of blood T cell repertoires in COVID-19. Study-level background: The United States, Italy and Spain supplied acute and convalescent COVID-19 samples. From T cells, B-cell-depleted T cells, or PBMCs came the material, which was cDNA or gDNA.

Original data processing: How many nucleated cells were present was estimated from reference gene primer amplification. TCRdb's copy holds only in-frame clones and misses some; the assay was immunoSEQ multiplex PCR. That table gives V, J and clone size, and the DNA gave D and trimming. This sample has some 150,000 clones; 91% occur once, and the top ten carry less than 0.6%. Trimming pared 5 bases from V and 8 bases from J, leaving 16 bases between. The CDR3 covers 14 residues. Germline CDR1 reads SEHNR; CDR2 reads FQNEAQ (reference sequence). The receptor was isolated from a man in his forties or fifties with acute or convalescent COVID-19. This chain links TRBV7-9 with TRBJ2-1; perhaps TRBD2 as D (5 bases). What was sequenced was peripheral blood. Here the CDR3 reads CASSRRRVGDEQFF. CDR3 nucleotides: TGTGCCAGCAGCAGGCGGCGGGTGGGCGATGAGCAGTTCTTC.